Shown below are 7 T cell receptor beta chains from a single sample sequenced in a study of vaccination and CD4 T cells after COVID-19. The antigens for these receptors are not known. Cultured CD4+ T-cell DNA underwent Oncomine TCR Beta short-read sequencing. TCRdb processed the PCR reads anew with MiXCR; each CDR3 protein has one entry. The table has 28,000 or so distinct CDR3 sequences, around 65% seen once; the top ten hold 4.5% to 6%. The treatment denotes: approximately 10-day PBMC culture with coronavirus spike peptide pools or control peptides (ViraFEST assay). Sequences were obtained from CD4+ T cells from blood, cultured in vitro. The receptors here all came from a human donor who had recovered from COVID-19.

This clonotype has a handful of counts. The CDR3 bases are TGCAGTGCCCCCGGGGACAGTTATGGCTACACCTTC. Amino acids: CSAPGDSYGYTF. The J gene is TRBJ1-2, the V gene TRBV20-1, with 7 bases aligning to TRBD1. V dropped 6 bases and J dropped 5; count of bases not matched to a gene: 6. This CDR3 has 12 residues. Per the germline V gene, CDR1 is DFQATT and CDR2 is SNEGSKA (reference sequence).

The table lists this clonotype with a count of one. The V and J genes are TRBV30 and TRBJ1-6; D not certain. The CDR3 is made up of 14 amino acids. Per the germline V gene, CDR1 is GTSNPN and CDR2 is SVGIG (reference sequence). The ends were cut back, 1 base at V and 8 bases at J, with 12 bases in the middle. CDR3: CAWSAGRRDSPLHF. The CDR3, as DNA: TGTGCCTGGAGTGCTGGCAGGAGGGATTCACCCCTCCACTTT.

This clonotype was picked up a small number of times. The rearrangement uses TRBV7-2 and TRBJ2-3; 8 bases fit TRBD1. CDR1 SGHTA and CDR2 FQGNSA come from the germline V gene. This CDR3 comprises 15 residues. J gave up 3 bases and V 5 bases, and 7 bases lay outside the gene matches. CDR3 protein: CASSSDRGRTDTQYF. The CDR3 coding sequence is TGTGCCAGCAGCAGCGACAGGGGTCGGACAGATACGCAGTATTTT.

Only a few counts were recorded for this clonotype. The J gene is TRBJ1-1, the V gene TRBV20-1, with D unresolved. Between the trimmed V and J ends, which lost 3 bases and 1 base, there was a span of 12 bases. Germline CDR1 is DFQATT and CDR2 is SNEGSKA (reference sequence). The CDR3 is 14 amino acids. CDR3 in DNA: TGCAGTGCTAGGCCCGGTTCCGAGAACACTGAAGCTTTCTTT. This encodes CSARPGSENTEAFF.

The chain carries TRBV20-1 and TRBJ1-2; D gene ambiguous. Germline V gene sequence: CDR1 DFQATT, CDR2 SNEGSKA (reference sequence). This CDR3 comprises 13 residues. V dropped 0 bases and J dropped 0 bases, with 5 bases sitting between them. CDR3: CSARDRANYGYTF. The CDR3 nucleotides read TGCAGTGCTAGAGATCGAGCTAACTATGGCTACACCTTC.

This clonotype was detected a few times. This chain joins TRBV6-1 and TRBJ2-7; 7 bases match TRBD2. CDR1 is MNHNS and CDR2 is SASEGT in the germline V gene. The J segment lost 2 bases and the V segment lost 8 bases, leaving 6 bases of the junction unmatched. This CDR3 is 13 amino acids long. This CDR3 is CASGSGRAYEQYF. In nucleotides, the CDR3 is TGTGCCAGCGGTAGCGGGCGAGCCTACGAGCAGTACTTC.

The chain couples TRBV6-2 or TRBV6-3 to TRBJ1-1; 7 bases match TRBD1. This CDR3 is 16 amino acids long. Germline CDR1 is MNHEY and CDR2 is SVGEGT. The trim removed 5 bases at V and 2 bases at J, leaving 11 bases unmatched. The CDR3 region has the DNA TGTGCCAGCAGTCGCGACAGGGTCCCCCTAAACACTGAAGCTTTCTTT. Protein sequence: CASSRDRVPLNTEAFF.